This TCR beta chain was obtained from a study of cytomegalovirus exposure and HLA in healthy donors. Across the whole study: There were tens of millions of unique TCRs (from HLA-typed donors) in an early data release.

Findings and caveats of the study: Sequencing depth across donors, presence/absence analyses assumed, was roughly uniform.

Germline-derived CDR1 and CDR2 are SGHRS and YFSETQ. The CDR3 has 15 residues. Deletions cut 2 bases from V and 2 bases from J, with 8 bases between. This clone appeared a few times. Its target is unknown. PCR was performed using 60 Vbeta and 13 Jbeta primers. Only in-frame clones appear in the TCRdb table, and some are missing; sequencing was by immunoSEQ multiplex PCR. The sample has 150,000 to 200,000 clones, around 79% seen once. The sequencing sample was made of PBMCs. V gene TRBV5-1 combines with J gene TRBJ2-6, with no clear D. This TCR was sampled from a woman in her 50s in good health and CMV-seronegative. The CDR3 DNA reads as TGCGCCAGCAGCTTCGTGCAGGCTGGGGCCAACGTCCTGACTTTC. As protein: CASSFVQAGANVLTF.